This TCR beta chain was sequenced during a study of human T cells and chemical hapten exposure. The time point is: patch test 3, about 24 weeks after DPC sensitization. Sample treatment: therapeutic diphenylcyclopropenone sensitization with weekly scalp DPC. Donation of samples came from alopecia patients who were 18 to 70 years old and suitable for DPC. Study observations and caveats: With patch test score, the counts of PT1 expanded TCRs showed a positive correlation.

TCRdb called the RACE reads again in MiXCR, with one record for every CDR3 protein. The sample includes 150,000 to 200,000 distinct CDR3 sequences, 25% to 35% of them seen just once. Only a few counts were recorded for this clonotype. Antigen specificity is unknown. Looked up from germline, CDR1 is SGHTA and CDR2 is FQGNSA. This CDR3 spans 17 amino acids. J was trimmed by 2 bases and V by 4 bases; bases with no gene match: 10. The sequence was collected from a woman under 30 with alopecia areata. Some clones in this sample may be carry-over from other donors' samples. The J gene is TRBJ2-3, the V gene TRBV7-2, with 9 nucleotides matching TRBD2. Material: whole blood, obtained in connection with sensitization to the hapten diphenylcyclopropenone (DPC). As DNA, the CDR3 is TGTGCCAGCAGCTCGGGGGCGGGGGGGCGGCTCACAGATACGCAGTATTTT. Its translation: CASSSGAGGRLTDTQYF. Drawing the rest from reference TRBV7-2 and TRBJ2-3, the complete variable domain is GAGVSQSPSNKVTEKGKDVELRCDPISGHTALYWYRQSLGQGLEFLIYFQGNSAPDKSGLPSDRFSAERTGGSVSTLTIQRTQQEDSAVYLCASSSGAGGRLTDTQYFGPGTRLTVL.